Here is one TCR beta chain with its context. The clone's antigen remains unknown. Per-base qualities were not stored, and no clone one base away is much larger. Genomic DNA extracted from tumor biopsies or peripheral blood was used for bulk TCRbeta sequencing, with input ranging from about 600 ng to 6,004 ng. Histologically proven advanced or metastatic basal or squamous cell carcinoma was present in all patients, all of whom were poor candidates for surgical resection. The basal cell carcinoma cohort comprised some ten patients, of whom 8 or 9 had bulk tumor TCR sequencing. The germline V gene encodes CDR1 SEHNR and CDR2 FQNEAQ (reference sequence). Trimming takes 3 bases from V and 3 bases from J, and the germline ends sit 6 bases apart. The CDR3 contains 13 residues, cysteine and phenylalanine counted. Only the CDR3 DNA is retained, 39 bases long and in frame from the first base. The data are from a study of T cells in tumors after PD-1 blockade (dated by TCRdb to between 2019 and 2020). Regarding the study in general: Patients with prior checkpoint blockade, systemic immunosuppressant use, or recent radiotherapy or other anti-cancer therapy within 4 weeks were excluded. Patients received pembrolizumab 200 mg every 3 weeks or cemiplimab 350 mg every 2 weeks. Some patients also continued taking vismodegib 150 mg daily during anti-PD-1 treatment. On average, peripheral blood samples had 110,000 or so TCR templates (range roughly 21,000-290,000) and 36,536 unique clonotypes. Paired single-cell RNA and TCR sequencing was done in the study on site-matched tumors from patients with BCC or SCC, both before and after anti-PD-1 therapy. To compare blood and tumor clonotypes, bulk TCR sequencing was performed on nine to eleven peripheral blood samples from a few patients. RECIST version 1.1 was used to assess clinical response. Results and caveats for the whole study, not just this receptor: About 40% of TCR clonotypes from the tumor were detected in blood, and certain novel exhausted tumor clones were present in blood collected before treatment, which suggests recruitment from the periphery. Where the novel T cell clones came from was not identified, and possible sources could include lymphoid organs or rare unexpanded clones inside the tumor or in the tumor periphery.

The immunoSEQ platform was used to carry out deep TCRbeta sequencing. The authors' analysis ran thus. Only productive rearrangements were exported from the immunoSEQ Analyzer for downstream analysis. T cell phenotypes were assigned to bulk TCRbeta clonotypes by matching the clonotypes to single-cell RNA+TCR-seq clones that had the same TCRbeta sequence. Tumor enrichment of a clone was calculated by dividing the clone's tumor frequency by the clone's PBMC frequency, both taken from bulk TCR sequencing. TCRs were grouped by GLIPH into specificity groups, defined as clusters of distinct TCRs likely recognizing common antigens via shared CDR3 motifs. Held by TCRdb, this immuneACCESS table contains in-frame sequences only and omits some clones. Under half of the omission traces to an unresolved V gene where checked; the cause of the rest is unknown. V and J calls and clone size are those listed in that table; D and trimming were worked out from the DNA. Here the sample has around 45,000 clones; under 85% occur a single time. Jointly, the top ten make up 8% to 9.5% of the sample.

The sequence joins TRBV7-9 to TRBJ1-3; the D gene is perhaps TRBD1, on 6 matching bases. This receptor was taken from a human donor with advanced basal cell or squamous cell carcinoma (not recorded which). The source was PBMCs, collected before anti-PD-1 therapy. The DNA reads as follows: TGTGCCAGCAGCTTGGACAGTGGAAACACCATATATTTT. The translation is CASSLDSGNTIYF.